The 20 T cell receptor beta chains reported below all come from one sample, sequenced in a study of shared clonotypes between healthy human individuals. As defined, naive CD8 cells were CD45RO-negative and positively selected for CCR7, with terminally differentiated effector memory CD45RA+ cells excluded. The protocol was immunoSEQ multiplex PCR, while the TCRdb copy is restricted to in-frame clones and leaves out a portion. The sample has under 1 million clones, 95% to 97% seen once; the top ten hold around 0.21%. The sequenced sample was naive CD8+ T cells sorted from blood. The source is a man younger than 40 in good health.

About this clone itself: The sample has other DNA sequences that encode this CDR3 too. The chain recombines TRBV5-1 with TRBJ2-7, with TRBD1 matching over 9 bases. CDR3 length: 13 amino acids. The V gene end was trimmed by 4 bases and the J gene end by 4 bases; junction bases not matched to a gene: 3. Germline V gene lookup returns CDR1 SGHRS and CDR2 YFSETQ. In DNA form, the CDR3 reads TGCGCCAGCAGCCTCGGGACAGGGTACGAGCAGTACTTC. Translating gives CASSLGTGYEQYF.

The gene calls are TRBV11-2 and TRBJ2-7, with TRBD2 matching over 8 bases. From germline, CDR1 is SGHAT and CDR2 FQNNGV. V trimming: 1 base; J trimming: 7 bases; junction bases outside the gene matches: 3. The CDR3 is 13 amino acids. The CDR3 loop reads CASSLGLAREQYF. CDR3 DNA: TGTGCCAGCAGCTTAGGACTAGCGAGAGAGCAGTACTTC. Using reference TRBV11-2 and TRBJ2-7 for the parts outside the CDR3, the full variable domain is EAGVAQSPRYKIIEKRQSVAFWCNPISGHATLYWYQQILGQGPKLLIQFQNNGVVDDSQLPKDRFSAERLKGVDSTLKIQPAKLEDSAVYLCASSLGLAREQYFGPGTRLTVT.

The chain links TRBV5-4 to TRBJ2-7; TRBD1 matches at 10 bases. Germline-derived CDR1 and CDR2 are SGHNT and YYREEE (reference sequence). The CDR3 sequence is 13 residues long. With 4 bases clipped from V and 9 bases from J, the junction kept 7 bases outside the gene matches. The CDR3 DNA sequence: TGTGCCAGCAGCGGGGGACAGGGGATTCGGCAGTACTTC. Translated: CASSGGQGIRQYF. The variable domain in full, with the rest retrieved from reference TRBV5-4 and TRBJ2-7, is ETGVTQSPTHLIKTRGQQVTLRCSSQSGHNTVSWYQQALGQGPQFIFQYYREEENGRGNFPPRFSGLQFPNYSSELNVNALELDDSALYLCASSGGQGIRQYFGPGTRLTVT.

This clone has just one count. V usage is TRBV11-2 and J usage is TRBJ2-6; TRBD2 agrees at 7 bases. Looked up from germline, CDR1 is SGHAT and CDR2 is FQNNGV. Unmatched junction bases numbered 4, after V lost 0 bases and J lost 2 bases. This CDR3 is built from 17 residues. The CDR3 region is CASSLDAGETGANVLTF. Here the CDR3 DNA reads TGTGCCAGCAGCTTAGACGCGGGAGAAACTGGGGCCAACGTCCTGACTTTC.

This sequence joins TRBV15 and TRBJ2-1; D unclear. The CDR3 totals 12 residues. Germline V gene sequence: CDR1 LNHNV, CDR2 YYDKDF (reference sequence). Deletions cut 0 bases from V and 9 bases from J, with 6 bases between. CDR3 residues: CATSREHSEQFF. CDR3 in DNA: TGTGCCACCAGCAGAGAACATAGTGAGCAGTTCTTC.

The chain employs TRBV19 and TRBJ1-1, with TRBD1 matching over 7 bases. Germline assignment: CDR1 LNHDA and CDR2 SQIVND (reference sequence). The junction had 9 bases not matched to a gene; V was cut back by 7 bases and J by 4 bases. CDR3 length: 14 residues. The CDR3 coding sequence is TGTGCCAGTAATCCGTTGACAGGGTTCACTGAAGCTTTCTTT. Protein product: CASNPLTGFTEAFF.

The CDR3 region is CASSVSGRPSWETQYF. CDR3 DNA: TGTGCCAGCAGCGTTAGCGGGAGGCCGAGTTGGGAGACCCAGTACTTC. The chain carries TRBV9 and TRBJ2-5; 10 bases line up with TRBD2. From germline, CDR1 is SGDLS and CDR2 YYNGEE. The CDR3 contains 16 residues. The V and J ends lost 2 bases and 5 bases, in that order; junction bases with no gene match: 9.

This chain links TRBV18 with TRBJ2-4; D assignment may be TRBD1 or TRBD2 (5 bases each). CDR1 and CDR2 (germline): KGHSH, LQKENI. Trimming left V 6 bases short and J 0 bases short, with 9 bases between. This CDR3 region has 14 residues. CDR3 loop: CASSAGTAKNIQYF. As DNA, the CDR3 is TGTGCCAGCTCTGCCGGGACAGCCAAAAACATTCAGTACTTC.

The CDR3 DNA is TGTGCCAGCAGTTTAGCAGGGGCCAATCAGCCCCAGCATTTT. It yields the protein CASSLAGANQPQHF. The rearrangement uses TRBV27 and TRBJ1-5; tentatively, D is TRBD1 (6 bases). This CDR3 comprises 14 residues. Trimming left V 2 bases short and J 3 bases short, with 8 bases between. Per the germline V gene, CDR1 is MNHEY and CDR2 is SMNVEV (reference sequence).

V gene TRBV5-4 combines with J gene TRBJ2-7; 14 bases are shared with TRBD2. Per the germline V gene, CDR1 is SGHNT and CDR2 is YYREEE (reference sequence). V lost 4 bases, J lost 3 bases, and 9 bases stayed unmatched. The CDR3 covers 17 residues. CDR3 nucleotides: TGTGCCAGCAGCCTAAAGCCGGGACTAGCGGGGGACTACGAGCAGTACTTC. It specifies CASSLKPGLAGDYEQYF.

The chain has TRBV6-4 and TRBJ2-1; 12 bases agree with TRBD2. Germline loops: CDR1 MRHNA, CDR2 SNTAGT. V was pared by 3 bases and J by 2 bases, with 8 bases of the junction left unmatched. The CDR3 loop spans 18 amino acids. CDR3: CASSELAGGPPTYNEQFF. The CDR3, as DNA: TGTGCCAGCAGTGAGCTAGCGGGAGGGCCCCCGACCTACAATGAGCAGTTCTTC.

The V call is TRBV15, the J call TRBJ2-7; TRBD1 matches at 9 bases. Unmatched junction bases numbered 3, after V lost 2 bases and J lost 4 bases. Germline V gene sequence: CDR1 LNHNV, CDR2 YYDKDF (reference sequence). The CDR3 is 14 residues long. The DNA for the CDR3 is TGTGCCACCAGCAGATCGGGGACAGGGTACGAGCAGTACTTC. Encoded protein: CATSRSGTGYEQYF. The whole variable domain, remainder taken from reference TRBV15 and TRBJ2-7, is DAMVIQNPRYQVTQFGKPVTLSCSQTLNHNVMYWYQQKSSQAPKLLFHYYDKDFNNEADTPDNFQSRRPNTSFCFLDIRSPGLGDTAMYLCATSRSGTGYEQYFGPGTRLTVT.

As to this clone: Within the sample, other DNA sequences also encode this same CDR3. This chain joins TRBV9 and TRBJ2-7; TRBD1 aligns across 7 bases. There are 14 residues in the CDR3. Trimming took 4 bases from V and 4 from J; bases not matched to a gene: 8. Germline CDR1 reads SGDLS; CDR2 reads YYNGEE. The CDR3 region is CASSPRTGGYEQYF. CDR3 sequence (DNA): TGTGCCAGCAGCCCTCGGACAGGTGGATACGAGCAGTACTTC.

On this clone: A read error may account for a junction end that differs from germline. The chain uses TRBV7-7 and TRBJ2-2, with a weak D call TRBD2 (6 bases). The germline V gene encodes CDR1 SSHAT and CDR2 FNYEAQ (reference sequence). This CDR3 contains 18 residues. CDR3 coding DNA: TGTGCTAGCAGCTCCCACCTTCGTAGCGGATTAAACACCGGGGAGCTGTTTTTT. Amino acids: CASSSHLRSGLNTGELFF.

The chain employs TRBV27 and TRBJ2-1; D is uncertain. CDR1 and CDR2 (germline): MNHEY, SMNVEV (reference sequence). V gave up 2 bases and J gave up 2 bases, with 10 bases separating them. The CDR3 runs 15 residues. The CDR3 coding sequence is TGTGCCAGCAGTTTAGGAGAGCTTACCTACAATGAGCAGTTCTTC. It specifies CASSLGELTYNEQFF.

The chain joins TRBV7-9 to TRBJ2-7, with no clear D. This CDR3 contains 14 residues. The V end was cut by 1 base, the J end by 3 bases, with 10 bases between. The germline gives CDR1 SEHNR, CDR2 FQNEAQ (reference sequence). CDR3 in amino acids: CASSLVADFYEQYF. The CDR3 coding sequence is TGTGCCAGCAGCTTAGTGGCCGACTTCTACGAGCAGTACTTC.

This chain connects TRBV14 to TRBJ1-4; no clear D gene. CDR3 length: 15 residues. CDR1 is SGHDN, CDR2 FVKESK, per germline. V shed 0 bases and J shed 0 bases, with 5 bases lying between them. Here the CDR3 DNA reads TGTGCCAGCAGCCAAGAAGAGACAACTAATGAAAAACTGTTTTTT. Encoded protein: CASSQEETTNEKLFF.

A word on this clone: Other DNA sequences in this sample translate to the same CDR3. This chain uses TRBV7-8 with TRBJ1-5, with D uncertain. Trimming stripped 5 bases from V and 0 bases from J, with 8 bases between. CDR3 size: 14 residues. Germline V gives CDR1 SGHVS, CDR2 FQNEAQ. CDR3 loop: CASSSDGSNQPQHF. The CDR3 DNA is TGTGCCAGCAGCAGTGACGGTAGCAATCAGCCCCAGCATTTT.

This clone was detected only once. This chain links TRBV7-6 with TRBJ2-7; 8 bases line up with TRBD2. After removal of 5 bases from V and 3 bases from J, the junction contained 9 bases not matched to a gene. The V gene's germline CDR1 is SGHVS and CDR2 FNYEAQ. The CDR3 sequence is 15 residues long. Here the CDR3 DNA reads TGTGCCAGCAGCCTGGGGACTAGAGACTTCTACGAGCAGTACTTC. Translating it yields CASSLGTRDFYEQYF.

On this clone: This CDR3 is also generated by other DNA sequences in the sample. The J gene is TRBJ2-2, the V gene TRBV25-1; D unresolved. This CDR3 spans 13 amino acids. Per germline, CDR1 MGHDK and CDR2 SYGVNS. Between the trimmed V and J ends, which lost 2 bases and 2 bases, there was a span of 3 bases. The CDR3 loop is CASSEHNTGELFF. CDR3 nucleotides: TGTGCCAGCAGTGAACATAACACCGGGGAGCTGTTTTTT.